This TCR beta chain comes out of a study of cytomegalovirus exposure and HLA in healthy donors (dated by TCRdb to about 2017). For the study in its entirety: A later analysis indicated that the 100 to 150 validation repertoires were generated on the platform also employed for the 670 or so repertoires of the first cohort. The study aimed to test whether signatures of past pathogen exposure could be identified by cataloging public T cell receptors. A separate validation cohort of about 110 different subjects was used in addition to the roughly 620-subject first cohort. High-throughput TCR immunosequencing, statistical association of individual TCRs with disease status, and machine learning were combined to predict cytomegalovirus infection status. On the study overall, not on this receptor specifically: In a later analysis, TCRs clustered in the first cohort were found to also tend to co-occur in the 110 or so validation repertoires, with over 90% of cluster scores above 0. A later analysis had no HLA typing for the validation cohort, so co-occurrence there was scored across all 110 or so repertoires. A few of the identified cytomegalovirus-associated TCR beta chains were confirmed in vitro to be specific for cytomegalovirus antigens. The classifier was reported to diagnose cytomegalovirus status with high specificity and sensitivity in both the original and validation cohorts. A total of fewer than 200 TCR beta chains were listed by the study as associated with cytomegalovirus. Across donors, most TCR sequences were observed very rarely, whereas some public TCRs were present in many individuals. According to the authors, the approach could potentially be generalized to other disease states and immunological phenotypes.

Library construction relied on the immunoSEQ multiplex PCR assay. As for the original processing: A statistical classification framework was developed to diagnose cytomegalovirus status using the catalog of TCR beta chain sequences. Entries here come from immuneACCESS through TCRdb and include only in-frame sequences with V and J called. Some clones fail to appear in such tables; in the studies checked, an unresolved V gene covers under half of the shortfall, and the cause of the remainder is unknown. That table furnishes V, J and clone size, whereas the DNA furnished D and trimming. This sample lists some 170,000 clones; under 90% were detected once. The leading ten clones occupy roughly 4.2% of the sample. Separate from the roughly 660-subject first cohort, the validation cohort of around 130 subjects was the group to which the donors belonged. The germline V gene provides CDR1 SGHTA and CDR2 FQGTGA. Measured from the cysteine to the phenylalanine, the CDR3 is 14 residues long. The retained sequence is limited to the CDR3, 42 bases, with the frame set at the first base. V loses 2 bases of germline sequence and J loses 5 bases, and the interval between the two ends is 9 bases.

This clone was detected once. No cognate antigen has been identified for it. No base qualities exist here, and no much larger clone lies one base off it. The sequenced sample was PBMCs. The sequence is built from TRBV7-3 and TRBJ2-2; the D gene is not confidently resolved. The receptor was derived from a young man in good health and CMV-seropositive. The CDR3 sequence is CASSLQQTTGELFF. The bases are TGTGCCAGCAGCTTACAACAGACAACCGGGGAGCTGTTTTTT.